This TCR beta chain is from a study of cytomegalovirus exposure and HLA in healthy donors. Background on the study: Findings of an earlier analysis included roughly 110 million unique TCR beta sequences from roughly 200 million T cells.

This clone was seen a handful of times. The antigen is not known. Study results and limitations: For TCR beta chains, V- and J-gene trimming was later linked to a missense DCLRE1C variant. Productive rates of about 87% or about 30% were seen for most TCR beta V segments in an earlier analysis. The study put some 160 TCR beta chains on its list as cytomegalovirus-associated.

The V gene's germline CDR1 is SQVTM and CDR2 ANQGSEA. The length of the CDR3 is 17 residues. V lost 4 bases, J lost 2 bases, and 15 bases stayed unmatched. 60 Vbeta and 13 Jbeta primers were used in PCR. Data came from immunoSEQ multiplex PCR; TCRdb stores just in-frame clones and leaves some out. The sample consists of about 140,000 clones, over 65% of them appearing once. This chain connects TRBV29-1 to TRBJ2-3, with 7 bases fitting TRBD2. The sample was PBMCs. This TCR came from a woman aged 25 to 39 in good health and CMV-seronegative. The CDR3 reads CSVVGTGGVLHTDTQYF. CDR3 bases: TGCAGCGTTGTGGGGACTGGGGGGGTACTCCACACAGATACGCAGTATTTT.